The source of this T cell receptor (beta chain) is a study of blood T cell repertoires in COVID-19 (TCRdb year 2020). For context, the study as a whole: Collaborator samples came from the United States, Italy and Spain and covered acute and convalescent phases of COVID-19. The prospective study material was composed of cDNA or gDNA derived from T cells, B-cell-depleted T cells, or PBMCs. Deeply sampled blood TCRbeta repertoires from subjects exposed to, actively infected with, or recovered from COVID-19 were included in the dataset. The repertoires were made available in a free public database intended to serve as a resource for research on the immune response to SARS-CoV-2. The samples were drawn from the first 160 participants of the ongoing ImmuneRACE study and from over 950 subjects provided by 6 global collaborators. Sample metadata almost always included a de-identified subject ID, COVID-19 status, age in years and sex. Where available, HLA class I and class II types were taken from metadata supplied by the sample provider and were not determined by assay-based typing. Results the study describes overall, beyond this receptor: The amount of clinical and demographic metadata varied by source and participant and was provided uncurated.

The CDR3 runs 17 amino acids, cysteine and phenylalanine included. Only CDR3 DNA remains: 51 bases, in frame from the first base. The germline V gene yields SGHRS for CDR1 and YFSETQ for CDR2. V and J are trimmed by 2 bases and 4 bases, and the gene matches miss 13 bases of the junction. Whole blood was collected in K2EDTA tubes by collaborating institutions according to the institutions' own protocols. For TCRbeta analysis, collaborators shipped samples as frozen whole blood, isolated PBMCs, or DNA extracted from either of those sample types. TCRbeta CDR3 regions were amplified from genomic DNA using the immunoSEQ Assay, a bias-controlled multiplex PCR. Per the original workflow: The number of nucleated cells in each sample was estimated from the amplification of reference gene primers within the assay. To quantify the absolute abundance of each unique TCRbeta CDR3 rearrangement, sequence reads were collapsed and filtered. Productive Simpson clonality was computed per sample as the square root of Simpson's diversity index over productive rearrangements. TCRdb provides this immuneACCESS table in a form limited to in-frame rearrangements. Some clones are lacking; in checked studies, under half of them reflect an unresolved V gene, and why the rest are absent is not known. D and trimming were read from the DNA, whereas the V and J calls and clone size are those reported in that table. This sample has 25,000 to 35,000 clones in its table, and around 72% of those were observed once. The top ten hold around a fifth of the sample.

To note about this clone: Its recognized antigen is unknown. Per-base quality was not reported, and no clone a single base away is much larger than it.

This receptor was obtained from a boy aged 2 to 10 with active or convalescent COVID-19. The sample was peripheral blood. The V and J genes are TRBV5-1 and TRBJ2-7; 9 of the junction bases match TRBD1. The CDR3 has the sequence CASSFVWSGTGQYEQYF. The DNA is TGCGCCAGCAGCTTCGTCTGGTCCGGGACAGGGCAGTACGAGCAGTACTTC.